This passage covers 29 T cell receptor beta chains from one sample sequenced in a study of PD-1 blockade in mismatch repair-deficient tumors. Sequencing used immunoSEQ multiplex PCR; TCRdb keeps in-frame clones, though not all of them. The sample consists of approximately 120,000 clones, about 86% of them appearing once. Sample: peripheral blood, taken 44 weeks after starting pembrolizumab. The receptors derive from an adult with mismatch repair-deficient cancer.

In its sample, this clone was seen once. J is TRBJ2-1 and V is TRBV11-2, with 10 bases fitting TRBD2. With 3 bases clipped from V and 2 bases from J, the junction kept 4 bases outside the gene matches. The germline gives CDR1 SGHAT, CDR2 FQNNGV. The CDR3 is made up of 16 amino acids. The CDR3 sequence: CASSFGLAVPYNEQFF. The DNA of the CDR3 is TGTGCCAGCAGCTTCGGACTAGCGGTACCCTACAATGAGCAGTTCTTC.

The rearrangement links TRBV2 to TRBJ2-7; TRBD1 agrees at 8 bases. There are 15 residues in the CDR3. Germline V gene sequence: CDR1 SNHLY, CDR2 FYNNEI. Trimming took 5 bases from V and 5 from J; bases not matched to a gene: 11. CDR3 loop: CASSWTGTGANEQYF. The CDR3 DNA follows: TGTGCCAGCAGTTGGACAGGGACTGGAGCTAACGAGCAGTACTTC.

CDR3 loop: CASSPGTSGLTDTQYF. Here the CDR3 DNA reads TGTGCCAGCAGCCCCGGGACTAGCGGACTCACAGATACGCAGTATTTT. The gene calls are TRBV11-3 and TRBJ2-3; 11 nucleotides agree with TRBD2. The ends lost 5 bases at V and 2 bases at J; junction bases unmatched: 6. The CDR3 totals 16 residues. The germline gives CDR1 SGHNT, CDR2 YENEEA.

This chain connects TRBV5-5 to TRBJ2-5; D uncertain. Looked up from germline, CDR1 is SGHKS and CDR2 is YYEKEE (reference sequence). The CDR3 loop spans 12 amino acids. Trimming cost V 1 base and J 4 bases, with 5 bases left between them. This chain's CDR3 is CASSLLRETQYF. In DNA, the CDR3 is TGTGCCAGCAGCTTGTTGAGAGAGACCCAGTACTTC.

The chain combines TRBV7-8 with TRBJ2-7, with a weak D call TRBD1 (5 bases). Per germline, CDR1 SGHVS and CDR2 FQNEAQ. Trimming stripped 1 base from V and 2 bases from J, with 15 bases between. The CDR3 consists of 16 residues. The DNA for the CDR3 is TGTGCCAGCAGCTTAGTTCAGGGCCCCATCCCCTACGAGCAGTACTTC. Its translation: CASSLVQGPIPYEQYF.

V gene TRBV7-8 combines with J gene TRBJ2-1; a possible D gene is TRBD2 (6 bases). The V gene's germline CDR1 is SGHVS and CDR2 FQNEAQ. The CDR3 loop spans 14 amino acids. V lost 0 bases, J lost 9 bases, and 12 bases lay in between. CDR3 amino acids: CASSLAQGRGEQFF. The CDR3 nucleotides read TGTGCCAGCAGCTTAGCTCAAGGGCGGGGTGAGCAGTTCTTC.

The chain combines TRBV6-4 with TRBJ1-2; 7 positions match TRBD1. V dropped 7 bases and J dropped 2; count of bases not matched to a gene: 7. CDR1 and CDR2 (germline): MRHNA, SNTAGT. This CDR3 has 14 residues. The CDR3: CASKSRGQNYGYTF. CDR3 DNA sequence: TGTGCCAGCAAGTCCCGGGGACAGAACTATGGCTACACCTTC.

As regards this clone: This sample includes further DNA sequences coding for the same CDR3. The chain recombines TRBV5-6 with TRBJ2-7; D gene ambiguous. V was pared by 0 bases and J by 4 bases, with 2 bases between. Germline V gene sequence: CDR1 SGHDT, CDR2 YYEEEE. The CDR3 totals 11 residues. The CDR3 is CASSLGYEQYF. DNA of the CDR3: TGTGCCAGCAGCTTGGGGTACGAGCAGTACTTC.

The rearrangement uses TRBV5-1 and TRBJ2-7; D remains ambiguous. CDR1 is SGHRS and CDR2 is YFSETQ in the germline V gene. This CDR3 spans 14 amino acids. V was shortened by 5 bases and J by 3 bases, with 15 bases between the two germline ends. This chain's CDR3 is CASSPGPAIYEQYF. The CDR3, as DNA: TGCGCCAGCAGTCCAGGCCCCGCAATCTACGAGCAGTACTTC.

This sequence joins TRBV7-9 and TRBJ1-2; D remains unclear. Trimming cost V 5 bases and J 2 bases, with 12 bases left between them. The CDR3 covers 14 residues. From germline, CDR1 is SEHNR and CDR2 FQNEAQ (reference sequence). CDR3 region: CASSQTRTNYGYTF. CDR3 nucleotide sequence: TGTGCCAGCAGCCAAACCCGGACCAACTATGGCTACACCTTC.

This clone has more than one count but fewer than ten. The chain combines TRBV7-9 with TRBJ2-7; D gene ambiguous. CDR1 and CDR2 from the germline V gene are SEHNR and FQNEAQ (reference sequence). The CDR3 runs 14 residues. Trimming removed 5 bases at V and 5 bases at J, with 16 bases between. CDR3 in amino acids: CASSARMSQNEQYF. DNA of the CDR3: TGTGCCAGCAGCGCGCGTATGAGTCAGAACGAGCAGTACTTC.

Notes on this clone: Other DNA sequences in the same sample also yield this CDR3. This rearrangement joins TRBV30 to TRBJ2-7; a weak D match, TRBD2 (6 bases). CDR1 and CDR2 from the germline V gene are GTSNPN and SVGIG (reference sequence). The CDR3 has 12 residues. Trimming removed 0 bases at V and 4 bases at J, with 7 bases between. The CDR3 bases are TGTGCCTGGAGTGTTCGGGGGTACGAGCAGTACTTC. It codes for CAWSVRGYEQYF.

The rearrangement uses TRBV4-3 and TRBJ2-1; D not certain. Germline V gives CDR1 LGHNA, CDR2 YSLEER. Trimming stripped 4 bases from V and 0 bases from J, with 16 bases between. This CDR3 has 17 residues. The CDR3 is CASSPVGDSSSYNEQFF. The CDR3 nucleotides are TGCGCCAGCAGCCCAGTCGGAGACTCGAGCTCCTACAATGAGCAGTTCTTC.

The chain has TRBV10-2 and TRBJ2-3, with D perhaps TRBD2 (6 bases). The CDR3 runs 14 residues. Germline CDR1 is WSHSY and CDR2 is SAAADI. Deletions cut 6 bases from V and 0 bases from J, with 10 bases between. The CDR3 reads CASRTGLSTDTQYF. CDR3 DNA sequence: TGCGCCAGCAGAACGGGACTTAGCACAGATACGCAGTATTTT.

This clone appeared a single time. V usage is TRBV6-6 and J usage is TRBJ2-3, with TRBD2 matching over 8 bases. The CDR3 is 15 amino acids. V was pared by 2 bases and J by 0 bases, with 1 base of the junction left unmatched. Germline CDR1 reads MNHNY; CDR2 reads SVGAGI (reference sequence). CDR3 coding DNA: TGTGCCAGCAGTTACAGGACTAGCAGCACAGATACGCAGTATTTT. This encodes CASSYRTSSTDTQYF.

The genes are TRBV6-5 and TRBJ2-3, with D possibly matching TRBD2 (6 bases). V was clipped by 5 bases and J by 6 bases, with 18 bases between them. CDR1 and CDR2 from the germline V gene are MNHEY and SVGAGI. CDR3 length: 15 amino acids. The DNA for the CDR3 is TGTGCCAGCAGTGTTCTTCCGGGAGAAGCGGATACGCAGTATTTT. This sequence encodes CASSVLPGEADTQYF.

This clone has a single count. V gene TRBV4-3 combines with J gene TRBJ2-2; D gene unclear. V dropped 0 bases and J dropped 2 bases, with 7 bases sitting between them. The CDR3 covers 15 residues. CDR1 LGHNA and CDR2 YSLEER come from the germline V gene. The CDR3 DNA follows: TGCGCCAGCAGCCAAGAGTTCAAAAACACCGGGGAGCTGTTTTTT. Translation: CASSQEFKNTGELFF.

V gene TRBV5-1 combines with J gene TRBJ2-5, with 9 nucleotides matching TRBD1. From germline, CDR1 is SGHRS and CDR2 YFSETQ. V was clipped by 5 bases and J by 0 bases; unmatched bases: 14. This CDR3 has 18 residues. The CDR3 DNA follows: TGCGCCAGCAGACCTAAAGGTCCGGGGACAGGGCACCAAGAGACCCAGTACTTC. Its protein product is CASRPKGPGTGHQETQYF.

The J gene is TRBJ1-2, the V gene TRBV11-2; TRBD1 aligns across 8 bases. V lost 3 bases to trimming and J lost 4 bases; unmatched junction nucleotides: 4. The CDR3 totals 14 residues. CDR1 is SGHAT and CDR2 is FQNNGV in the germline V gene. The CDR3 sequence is CASSFLTGGYGYTF. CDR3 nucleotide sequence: TGTGCCAGCAGCTTCCTTACAGGGGGCTATGGCTACACCTTC.

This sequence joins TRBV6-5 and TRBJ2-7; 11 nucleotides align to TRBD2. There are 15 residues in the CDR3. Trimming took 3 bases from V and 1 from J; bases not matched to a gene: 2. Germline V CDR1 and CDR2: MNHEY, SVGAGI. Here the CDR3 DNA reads TGTGCCAGCAGTTATGGGACTAGCGGTTCCTACGAGCAGTACTTC. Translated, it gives CASSYGTSGSYEQYF.

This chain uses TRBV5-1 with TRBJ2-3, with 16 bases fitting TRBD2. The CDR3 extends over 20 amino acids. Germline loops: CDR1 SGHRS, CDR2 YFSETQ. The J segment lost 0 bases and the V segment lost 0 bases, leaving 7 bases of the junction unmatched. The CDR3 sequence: CASSLGRGLAGGPSTDTQYF. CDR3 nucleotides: TGCGCCAGCAGCTTGGGTCGGGGACTAGCGGGAGGGCCCAGCACAGATACGCAGTATTTT.

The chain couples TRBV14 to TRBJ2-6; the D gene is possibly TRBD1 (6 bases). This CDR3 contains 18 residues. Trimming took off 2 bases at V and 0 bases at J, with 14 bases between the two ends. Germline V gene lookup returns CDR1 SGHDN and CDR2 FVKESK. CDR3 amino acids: CASSQSPGHSSGANVLTF. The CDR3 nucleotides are TGTGCCAGCAGCCAAAGTCCGGGACATAGCTCTGGGGCCAACGTCCTGACTTTC.

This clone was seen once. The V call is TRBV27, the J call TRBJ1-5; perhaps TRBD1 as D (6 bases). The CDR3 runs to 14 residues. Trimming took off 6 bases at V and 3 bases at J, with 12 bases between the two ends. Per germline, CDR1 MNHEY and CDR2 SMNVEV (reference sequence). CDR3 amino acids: CASRPTGFNQPQHF. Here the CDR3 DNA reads TGTGCCAGCAGACCCACAGGGTTCAATCAGCCCCAGCATTTT.

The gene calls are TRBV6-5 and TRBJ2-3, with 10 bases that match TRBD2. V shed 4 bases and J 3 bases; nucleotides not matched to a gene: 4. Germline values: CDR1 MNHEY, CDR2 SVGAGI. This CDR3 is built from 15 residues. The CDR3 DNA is TGTGCCAGCAGTTTCTCACTAGCGGGAACAGATACGCAGTATTTT. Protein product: CASSFSLAGTDTQYF.

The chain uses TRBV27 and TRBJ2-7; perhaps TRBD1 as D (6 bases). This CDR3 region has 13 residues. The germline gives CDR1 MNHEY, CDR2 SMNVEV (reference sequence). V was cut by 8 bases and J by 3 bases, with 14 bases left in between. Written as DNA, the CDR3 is TGTGCCAGCGGGCGGGCAGGGGACTACGAGCAGTACTTC. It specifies CASGRAGDYEQYF.

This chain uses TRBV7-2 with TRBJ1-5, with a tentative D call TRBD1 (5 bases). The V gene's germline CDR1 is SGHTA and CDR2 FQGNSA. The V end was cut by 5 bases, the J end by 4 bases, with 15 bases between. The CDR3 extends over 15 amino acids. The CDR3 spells CASSRDRVGNQPQHF. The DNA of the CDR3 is TGTGCCAGCAGCCGCGACAGAGTAGGTAATCAGCCCCAGCATTTT.

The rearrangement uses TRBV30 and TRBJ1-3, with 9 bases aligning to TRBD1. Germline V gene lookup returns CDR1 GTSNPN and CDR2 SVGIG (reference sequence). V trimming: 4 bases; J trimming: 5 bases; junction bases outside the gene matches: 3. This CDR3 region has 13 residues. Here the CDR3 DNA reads TGTGCCTGGAAGGACAGGGGCCGAAACACCATATATTTT. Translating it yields CAWKDRGRNTIYF.

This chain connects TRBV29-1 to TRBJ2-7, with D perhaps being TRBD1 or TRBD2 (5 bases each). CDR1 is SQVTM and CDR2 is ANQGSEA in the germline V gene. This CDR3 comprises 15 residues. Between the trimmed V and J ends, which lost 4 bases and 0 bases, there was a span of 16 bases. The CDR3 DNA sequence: TGCAGCGTTGGGGGGTGGGAAGCGAGCTCCTACGAGCAGTACTTC. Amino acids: CSVGGWEASSYEQYF.

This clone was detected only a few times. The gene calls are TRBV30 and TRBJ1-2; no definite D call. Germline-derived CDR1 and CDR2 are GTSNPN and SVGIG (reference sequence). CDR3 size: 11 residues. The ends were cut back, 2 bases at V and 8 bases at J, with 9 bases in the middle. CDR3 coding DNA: TGTGCCTGGAGTCAAGGGAAAGGCTACACCTTC. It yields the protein CAWSQGKGYTF. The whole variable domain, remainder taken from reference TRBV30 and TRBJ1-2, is SQTIHQWPATLVQPVGSPLSLECTVEGTSNPNLYWYRQAAGRGLQLLFYSVGIGQISSEVPQNLSASRPQDRQFILSSKKLLLSDSGFYLCAWSQGKGYTFGSGTRLTVV.